The 25 T cell receptor beta chains in this list originate from one sample, sequenced in a study of brain metastases from non-small cell lung cancer. The repertoire was sequenced with immunoSEQ multiplex PCR; TCRdb's copy has only in-frame clones and lacks some. The table lists 1,300 or so clones, approximately 85% of them singletons. The specimen was tumor-adjacent normal tissue. Receptors originate from a donor at least 40 years old with non-small cell lung cancer.

The V call is TRBV7-3, the J call TRBJ2-2; 7 bases are a match to TRBD1. The CDR3 totals 16 residues. The V and J ends lost 5 bases and 1 base, in that order; junction bases with no gene match: 7. CDR1 and CDR2 (germline): SGHTA, FQGTGA. The CDR3 spells CASSPGQPGNTGELFF. The CDR3, as DNA: TGTGCCAGCAGCCCGGGACAGCCGGGGAACACCGGGGAGCTGTTTTTT.

This chain uses TRBV4-3 with TRBJ1-2, with D possibly TRBD1 on 5 matching bases. Trimming left V 1 base short and J 0 bases short, with 6 bases between. There are 14 residues in the CDR3. Germline lookup yields CDR1 LGHNA and CDR2 YSLEER. The CDR3 DNA sequence: TGCGCCAGCAGCCAAGGGACACCTAACTATGGCTACACCTTC. Translation gives CASSQGTPNYGYTF.

The rearrangement uses TRBV19 and TRBJ1-3; the D is unclear. The V and J ends lost 8 bases and 1 base respectively, with 6 bases between them. The CDR3 consists of 12 residues. From germline, CDR1 is LNHDA and CDR2 SQIVND (reference sequence). The DNA of the CDR3 is TGTGCCAGTCGAACATCTGGAAACACCATATATTTT. Protein product: CASRTSGNTIYF.

The rearrangement uses TRBV6-4 and TRBJ2-1; 8 nucleotides agree with TRBD2. V was clipped by 0 bases and J by 0 bases; unmatched bases: 4. Germline CDR1 and CDR2: MRHNA and SNTAGT. The CDR3 consists of 17 residues. CDR3 in amino acids: CASSDSRGGSSYNEQFF. The CDR3 bases are TGTGCCAGCAGTGACTCGCGCGGGGGGAGCTCCTACAATGAGCAGTTCTTC.

To note about this clone: The junction and the germline gene differ at one end; a read error may be behind it. Other DNA sequences of this sample code for an identical CDR3. The genes are TRBV30 and TRBJ1-2; a weak D match, TRBD1 (5 bases). Germline CDR1 reads GTSNPN; CDR2 reads SVGIG (reference sequence). There are 12 residues in the CDR3. The CDR3 region is CAWSDRLWGYTF. CDR3 coding DNA: TGTGCCTGGAGCGACCGTCTTTGGGGCTACACTTTC. The full variable domain, completed using reference TRBV30 and TRBJ1-2, is SQTIHQWPATLVQPVGSPLSLECTVEGTSNPNLYWYRQAAGRGLQLLFYSVGIGQISSEVPQNLSASRPQDRQFILSSKKLLLSDSGFYLCAWSDRLWGYTFGSGTRLTVV.

The rearrangement uses TRBV6-5 and TRBJ1-3, with unresolved D. CDR3 length equals 15 residues. CDR1 MNHEY and CDR2 SVGAGI come from the germline V gene. With 7 bases removed from V and 0 bases from J, the gap between germline ends came to 13 bases. The CDR3 sequence is CASTPAFLSGNTIYF. CDR3 DNA sequence: TGTGCCAGCACCCCAGCCTTTCTCTCTGGAAACACCATATATTTT.

The gene calls are TRBV3-1 (or the pseudogene TRBV3-2) and TRBJ2-4, with D perhaps TRBD2 (6 bases). This CDR3 has 12 residues. CDR1 and CDR2 (germline): LGHDT, YNNKEL (reference sequence). V dropped 1 base and J dropped 10 bases, with 8 bases sitting between them. CDR3 amino acids: CASSQGGTIQYF. As DNA, the CDR3 is TGTGCCAGCAGCCAAGGGGGGACTATTCAGTACTTC.

In DNA, the CDR3 is TGCGCCAGCAGCCTTCCAAGGGGGAACACTGAAGCTTTCTTT. Its translation is CASSLPRGNTEAFF. J is TRBJ1-1 and V is TRBV4-1, with D possibly TRBD1 on 5 matching bases. The V end lost 4 bases, the J end lost 1 base, and 10 bases lay between the germline ends. Per the germline V gene, CDR1 is MGHRA and CDR2 is YSYEKL. The CDR3 covers 14 residues.

The rearrangement links TRBV19 to TRBJ1-5; D not resolved. This CDR3 has 14 residues. The V gene lost 1 base and the J gene lost 4 bases, with 8 bases spanning the gap. The germline V gene encodes CDR1 LNHDA and CDR2 SQIVND (reference sequence). The chain's CDR3 is CASSIGMINQPQHF. The CDR3, as DNA: TGTGCCAGTAGTATAGGAATGATTAATCAGCCCCAGCATTTT. Supplemented by reference TRBV19 and TRBJ1-5, the full variable domain reads DGGITQSPKYLFRKEGQNVTLSCEQNLNHDAMYWYRQDPGQGLRLIYYSQIVNDFQKGDIAEGYSVSREKKESFPLTVTSAQKNPTAFYLCASSIGMINQPQHFGDGTRLSIL.

This rearrangement joins TRBV6-5 to TRBJ2-1; D remains ambiguous. This CDR3 has 13 residues. The V gene's germline CDR1 is MNHEY and CDR2 SVGAGI. Deletions cut 8 bases from V and 7 bases from J, with 15 bases between. The CDR3 sequence is CASSETLGNEQFF. CDR3 nucleotide sequence: TGTGCCAGCTCCGAAACCTTGGGGAATGAGCAGTTCTTC.

This clone was recorded once. The chain carries TRBV12-3 or TRBV12-4 and TRBJ1-2; a weak D match, TRBD1 (5 bases). V dropped 5 bases and J dropped 9 bases, with 16 bases sitting between them. The CDR3 has 13 amino acids. The CDR3 spells CASSTPGGTRYTF. The CDR3 coding sequence is TGTGCCAGCAGTACCCCCGGGGGAACTCGCTACACCTTC.

The chain couples TRBV3-1 (or the pseudogene TRBV3-2) to TRBJ2-5, with D perhaps TRBD2 (7 bases). The ends were cut back, 0 bases at V and 3 bases at J, with 23 bases in the middle. Germline V gene lookup returns CDR1 LGHDT and CDR2 YNNKEL (reference sequence). The CDR3 extends over 19 amino acids. The CDR3, as DNA: TGTGCCAGCAGCCAAGATACCCCCCTCCTGTGGGGGGGCAAAGAGACCCAGTACTTC. As protein: CASSQDTPLLWGGKETQYF.

This clone was recorded once. The chain carries TRBV6-5 and TRBJ1-3; perhaps TRBD1 as D (6 bases). CDR1 and CDR2 (germline): MNHEY, SVGAGI. This CDR3 is 16 amino acids long. Trimming removed 2 bases from V and 3 bases from J, with 14 bases in between. CDR3 coding DNA: TGTGCCAGCAGTTACGGTGCAGGGGACCTTGGAAACACCATATATTTT. Its translation: CASSYGAGDLGNTIYF.

The rearrangement links TRBV6-2 or TRBV6-3 to TRBJ2-4; D is undetermined. V shed 5 bases and J shed 1 base, with 6 bases lying between them. The CDR3 loop spans 13 amino acids. Germline V gene lookup returns CDR1 MNHEY and CDR2 SVGEGT. CDR3 region: CASSGAAKNIQYF. Written as DNA, the CDR3 is TGTGCCAGCAGTGGAGCGGCCAAAAACATTCAGTACTTC.

The chain couples TRBV19 to TRBJ1-1; D remains unclear. V was cut by 6 bases and J by 10 bases, with 12 bases left in between. The germline CDR1 and CDR2 sequences are LNHDA and SQIVND (reference sequence). CDR3 length equals 11 residues. CDR3 DNA: TGTGCCAGTAGCGACGGTGGGAGAGCTTTCTTT. Encoded protein: CASSDGGRAFF.

The V and J genes are TRBV12-3 or TRBV12-4 and TRBJ1-6; no clear D gene. The CDR3 totals 12 residues. V was pared by 7 bases and J by 10 bases, with 11 bases between. DNA for the CDR3: TGTGCCAGCAACAATGGTAGATCACCCCTCCACTTT. It translates to CASNNGRSPLHF.

The chain carries TRBV28 and TRBJ1-5; D is uncertain. The DNA end is more similar to TRBJ2-3, so the J call may be wrong. The CDR3 consists of 13 residues. Germline CDR1 is MDHEN and CDR2 is SYDVKM. The CDR3 DNA is TGTGCCAGCAGTTTGGGATGGGATCAGCCCCAGTATTTT. Amino acid sequence: CASSLGWDQPQYF.

The chain carries TRBV2 and TRBJ1-2; D remains unclear. The length of the CDR3 is 13 residues. The V gene's germline CDR1 is SNHLY and CDR2 FYNNEI. Trimming stripped 2 bases from V and 6 bases from J, with 10 bases between. The CDR3: CASSENGGHGYTF. The CDR3 DNA follows: TGTGCCAGCAGTGAAAACGGAGGCCATGGCTACACCTTC.

This chain links TRBV15 with TRBJ2-3; TRBD2 might be the D (5 bases). CDR3 length: 13 amino acids. Trimming stripped 1 base from V and 7 bases from J, with 9 bases between. CDR1 is LNHNV, CDR2 YYDKDF, per germline (reference sequence). The CDR3 nucleotides are TGTGCCACCAGCAGAGGGGCCGGGAATACGCAGTATTTT. Encoded protein: CATSRGAGNTQYF.

The chain links TRBV12-3 or TRBV12-4 to TRBJ2-1; D is possibly TRBD1 (6 bases). V was trimmed by 5 bases and J by 2 bases, leaving 7 bases between them. The CDR3 spans 13 residues. The CDR3 nucleotides read TGTGCCAGCAGTCCAGGGGCCTACAATGAGCAGTTCTTC. Its translation: CASSPGAYNEQFF.

This chain links TRBV3-1 (or the pseudogene TRBV3-2) with TRBJ2-4; 7 nucleotides agree with TRBD1. V lost 2 bases and J lost 2; bases outside the gene matches: 9. The CDR3 is 17 residues long. Germline V CDR1 and CDR2: LGHDT, YNNKEL (reference sequence). The CDR3 DNA reads TGTGCCAGCAGCCAAAGGGGGCTTTATGGGTCCAAAAACATTCAGTACTTC. This translates into CASSQRGLYGSKNIQYF.

The CDR3 region is CASSQDFRDRNIQYF. The CDR3 DNA reads TGCGCCAGCAGCCAAGACTTCCGGGACAGAAACATTCAGTACTTC. J is TRBJ2-4 and V is TRBV4-3; 7 bases agree with TRBD1. Per germline, CDR1 LGHNA and CDR2 YSLEER. The CDR3 sequence is 15 residues long. V gave up 0 bases and J gave up 6 bases; unmatched junction bases: 5.

The chain links TRBV5-5 to TRBJ2-5; 10 nucleotides agree with TRBD2. Per germline, CDR1 SGHKS and CDR2 YYEKEE (reference sequence). V shed 2 bases and J 2 bases; nucleotides not matched to a gene: 6. The CDR3 totals 16 residues. The chain's CDR3 is CASSFGSGGRQETQYF. The CDR3 DNA follows: TGTGCCAGCAGCTTCGGTAGCGGGGGGCGACAAGAGACCCAGTACTTC.

The rearrangement uses TRBV5-5 and TRBJ2-3; D not certain. The V end lost 4 bases, the J end lost 2 bases, and 5 bases lay between the germline ends. Germline V gene sequence: CDR1 SGHKS, CDR2 YYEKEE (reference sequence). This CDR3 has 12 residues. Here the CDR3 reads CASSQDTDTQYF. The CDR3 DNA follows: TGTGCCAGCAGCCAAGACACAGATACGCAGTATTTT.

The chain carries TRBV7-2 and TRBJ2-5; D is unclear. Trimming pared 0 bases from V and 5 bases from J, leaving 10 bases between. This CDR3 is built from 14 residues. Germline V CDR1 and CDR2: SGHTA, FQGNSA. The CDR3 protein is CASSLASSWETQYF. CDR3 bases: TGTGCCAGCAGCTTAGCGTCCTCCTGGGAGACCCAGTACTTC.